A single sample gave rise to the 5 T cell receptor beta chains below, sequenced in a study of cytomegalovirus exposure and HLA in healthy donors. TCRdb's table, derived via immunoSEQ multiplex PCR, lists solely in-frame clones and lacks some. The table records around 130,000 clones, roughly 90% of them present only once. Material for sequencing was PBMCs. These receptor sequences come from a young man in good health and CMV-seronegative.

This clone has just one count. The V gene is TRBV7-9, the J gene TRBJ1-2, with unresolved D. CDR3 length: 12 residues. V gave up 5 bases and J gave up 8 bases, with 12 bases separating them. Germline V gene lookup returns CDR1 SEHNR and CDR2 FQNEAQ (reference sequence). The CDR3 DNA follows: TGTGCCAGCAGCGCAAGTCAGGCGGGCTACACCTTC. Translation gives CASSASQAGYTF.

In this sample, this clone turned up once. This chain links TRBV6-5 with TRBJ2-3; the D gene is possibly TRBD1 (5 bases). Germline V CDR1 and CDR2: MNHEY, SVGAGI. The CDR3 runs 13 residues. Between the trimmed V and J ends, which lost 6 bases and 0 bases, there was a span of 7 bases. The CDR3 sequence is CASRQDSTDTQYF. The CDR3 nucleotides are TGTGCCAGCAGACAGGACAGCACAGATACGCAGTATTTT.

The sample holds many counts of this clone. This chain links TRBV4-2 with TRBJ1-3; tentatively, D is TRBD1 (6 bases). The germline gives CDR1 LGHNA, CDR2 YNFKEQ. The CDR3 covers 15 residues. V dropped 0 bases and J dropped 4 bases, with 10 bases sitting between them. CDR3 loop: CASSQEETGGNTIYF. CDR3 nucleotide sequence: TGTGCCAGCAGCCAAGAAGAGACAGGAGGAAACACCATATATTTT.

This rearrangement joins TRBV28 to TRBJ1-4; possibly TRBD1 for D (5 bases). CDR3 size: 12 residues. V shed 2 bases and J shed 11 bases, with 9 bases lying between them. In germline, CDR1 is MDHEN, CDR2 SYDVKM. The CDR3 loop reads CASSLGRGKLFF. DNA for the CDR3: TGTGCCAGCAGTTTAGGGCGGGGGAAACTGTTTTTT.

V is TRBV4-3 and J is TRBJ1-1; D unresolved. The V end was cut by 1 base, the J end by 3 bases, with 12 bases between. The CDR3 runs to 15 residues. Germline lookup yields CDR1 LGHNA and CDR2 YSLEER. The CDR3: CASSQGLGSYTEAFF. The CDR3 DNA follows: TGCGCCAGCAGCCAAGGGCTGGGCTCGTACACTGAAGCTTTCTTT.